The 21 T cell receptor beta chains listed next were all sequenced from one sample in a study of T cells after yellow fever vaccination. MiXCR, run by TCRdb on the 5' RACE reads, gives a single entry per CDR3 protein. The table records some 560,000 distinct CDR3 sequences, about a sixth of them present only once. The specimen comprised PBMCs, sampled about 5 days after the first yellow fever vaccination. These receptors all stem from a man aged 18 to 29 who received the YFV17D yellow fever vaccine.

This chain uses TRBV20-1 with TRBJ1-5; D is perhaps TRBD1 (5 bases). This CDR3 has 15 residues. The V and J ends lost 7 bases and 0 bases respectively, with 16 bases between them. Germline CDR1 and CDR2: DFQATT and SNEGSKA (reference sequence). CDR3 residues: CSGVSGTNSNQPQHF. CDR3 in DNA: TGCAGTGGAGTCTCAGGGACGAATAGCAATCAGCCCCAGCATTTT.

The chain is built from TRBV5-1 and TRBJ1-1; possibly TRBD1 for D (6 bases). Trimming removed 3 bases from V and 5 bases from J, with 14 bases in between. The CDR3 covers 14 residues. The germline V gene encodes CDR1 SGHRS and CDR2 YFSETQ. CDR3 region: CASSSDRPGTEAFF. CDR3 DNA sequence: TGCGCCAGCAGCTCGGACAGACCTGGGACTGAAGCTTTCTTT. The entire variable domain, with the rest obtained from reference TRBV5-1 and TRBJ1-1, is as follows: KAGVTQTPRYLIKTRGQQVTLSCSPISGHRSVSWYQQTPGQGLQFLFEYFSETQRNKGNFPGRFSGRQFSNSRSEMNVSTLELGDSALYLCASSSDRPGTEAFFGQGTRLTVV.

The chain recombines TRBV5-1 with TRBJ1-2; no clear D. The CDR3 is made up of 15 amino acids. Germline V lookup: CDR1 SGHRS, CDR2 YFSETQ. Trimming left V 0 bases short and J 3 bases short, with 12 bases between. CDR3 amino acids: CASSLVGVADYGYTF. As DNA, the CDR3 is TGCGCCAGCAGCTTGGTTGGGGTGGCGGACTATGGCTACACCTTC.

This clonotype appeared a few times. The chain links TRBV12-3 or TRBV12-4 to TRBJ2-1; 9 bases are shared with TRBD1. The CDR3 loop spans 16 amino acids. Trimming at V came to 5 bases and at J to 2 bases, leaving 7 bases not matched to a gene. The CDR3 DNA sequence: TGTGCCAGCAGTCTTCCGGGACAGGGAACCTACAATGAGCAGTTCTTC. Translated, it gives CASSLPGQGTYNEQFF.

The chain uses TRBV7-9 and TRBJ2-7; D remains ambiguous. Germline V gene sequence: CDR1 SEHNR, CDR2 FQNEAQ (reference sequence). The CDR3 consists of 13 residues. Deletions cut 0 bases from V and 6 bases from J, with 9 bases between. This chain's CDR3 is CASSLASVSEQYF. CDR3 coding DNA: TGTGCCAGCAGCTTAGCGTCGGTTTCCGAGCAGTACTTC.

CDR3 region: CATSAAGATDTQYF. The CDR3 DNA sequence: TGTGCCACCAGTGCCGCGGGGGCCACAGATACGCAGTATTTT. The rearrangement joins TRBV24-1 to TRBJ2-3; tentatively, D is TRBD2 (7 bases). The germline V gene encodes CDR1 KGHDR and CDR2 SFDVKD. Trimming removed 5 bases at V and 2 bases at J, with 10 bases between. This CDR3 region has 14 residues.

V gene TRBV4-3 combines with J gene TRBJ2-5; D is possibly TRBD1 (5 bases). CDR1 and CDR2 (germline): LGHNA, YSLEER. The CDR3 contains 14 residues. The V gene lost 0 bases and the J gene lost 6 bases, with 11 bases spanning the gap. The CDR3 protein is CASSQDTGVKTQYF. The CDR3 region has the DNA TGCGCCAGCAGCCAAGATACAGGAGTGAAGACCCAGTACTTC.

V and J are TRBV9 and TRBJ2-1, with 8 bases aligning to TRBD2. Looked up from germline, CDR1 is SGDLS and CDR2 is YYNGEE. V lost 0 bases and J lost 8; bases outside the gene matches: 7. There are 15 residues in the CDR3. The CDR3 protein is CASSVGRLALDEQFF. DNA for the CDR3: TGTGCCAGCAGCGTAGGTCGACTAGCGCTCGATGAGCAGTTCTTC.

This chain connects TRBV5-1 to TRBJ1-2; D is undetermined. Germline values: CDR1 SGHRS, CDR2 YFSETQ. The CDR3 spans 14 residues. Trimming removed 0 bases at V and 8 bases at J, with 14 bases between. This CDR3 reads CASSLGFSARGYTF. The CDR3 nucleotides are TGCGCCAGCAGCTTGGGGTTCTCAGCGCGGGGCTACACCTTC. The full variable domain, in which reference TRBV5-1 and TRBJ1-2 provide the parts outside the CDR3, is KAGVTQTPRYLIKTRGQQVTLSCSPISGHRSVSWYQQTPGQGLQFLFEYFSETQRNKGNFPGRFSGRQFSNSRSEMNVSTLELGDSALYLCASSLGFSARGYTFGSGTRLTVV.

This clonotype was picked up many times. J is TRBJ1-5 and V is TRBV7-2; D gene uncertain. The V gene lost 3 bases and the J gene lost 4 bases, with 10 bases spanning the gap. Germline V CDR1 and CDR2: SGHTA, FQGNSA. CDR3 length: 14 amino acids. CDR3 amino acids: CASSFMGSNQPQHF. The CDR3 bases are TGTGCCAGCAGCTTCATGGGCTCGAATCAGCCCCAGCATTTT.

V is TRBV7-2 and J is TRBJ2-5; TRBD2 aligns across 10 bases. Germline CDR1 SGHTA, CDR2 FQGNSA. The CDR3 has 15 residues. Trimming removed 5 bases from V and 1 base from J; junction bases left unmatched: 4. CDR3 sequence (DNA): TGTGCCAGCAGCCGCTGGACTAGCGGCCAAGAGACCCAGTACTTC. This codes for CASSRWTSGQETQYF.

The chain links TRBV13 to TRBJ1-6; D not certain. This CDR3 comprises 14 residues. The ends were cut back, 0 bases at V and 5 bases at J, with 5 bases in the middle. Germline CDR1 and CDR2: PRHDT and FYEKMQ (reference sequence). In nucleotides, the CDR3 is TGTGCCAGCAGCTTAGGGGCGAATAATTCACCCCTCCACTTT. It encodes CASSLGANNSPLHF.

This clonotype turned up a few times. CDR3 protein: CASSIPNGNTIYF. Written as DNA, the CDR3 is TGTGCCAGCAGCATACCGAACGGAAACACCATATATTTT. The chain uses TRBV11-1 and TRBJ1-3, with no clear D. Trimming removed 5 bases at V and 4 bases at J, with 9 bases between. The length of the CDR3 is 13 residues. Germline CDR1 is SGHAT and CDR2 is FQDESV (reference sequence). The whole variable domain, filled in from reference TRBV11-1 and TRBJ1-3, reads EAEVAQSPRYKITEKSQAVAFWCDPISGHATLYWYRQILGQGPELLVQFQDESVVDDSQLPKDRFSAERLKGVDSTLKIQPAELGDSAMYLCASSIPNGNTIYFGEGSWLTVV.

This clonotype was detected only a few times. This chain links TRBV4-1 with TRBJ2-7, with D possibly TRBD1 on 6 matching bases. The CDR3 sequence is 15 residues long. Germline V gene lookup returns CDR1 MGHRA and CDR2 YSYEKL. Trimming shortened V by 3 bases and J by 0 bases, and 12 bases separated the two germline ends. The CDR3 loop is CASSQGQGSSYEQYV. CDR3 sequence (DNA): TGCGCCAGCAGCCAGGGACAAGGGTCCTCCTACGAGCAGTACGTC.

This clonotype was seen a few times. V gene TRBV5-1 combines with J gene TRBJ1-5; D is possibly TRBD1 (6 bases). Deletions cut 0 bases from V and 5 bases from J, with 21 bases between. Germline assignment: CDR1 SGHRS and CDR2 YFSETQ. The CDR3 length is 18 residues. CDR3 DNA: TGCGCCAGCAGCTTGGGGGGACAAGGGGGAGAAGGTGATCAGCCCCAGCATTTT. Encoded protein: CASSLGGQGGEGDQPQHF.

This clonotype was counted a few times. The gene calls are TRBV6-6 and TRBJ1-2; D gene ambiguous. V lost 6 bases and J 8 bases, leaving 10 bases between the germline ends. Germline loops: CDR1 MNHNY, CDR2 SVGAGI (reference sequence). This CDR3 has 11 amino acids. The CDR3 sequence is CASSLVAGYTF. The CDR3 DNA follows: TGTGCCAGCAGCCTCGTAGCAGGCTACACCTTC.

This chain links TRBV11-2 with TRBJ2-1, with unresolved D. CDR3 length equals 12 residues. Germline lookup yields CDR1 SGHAT and CDR2 FQNNGV. Trimming took off 5 bases at V and 13 bases at J, with 15 bases between the two ends. CDR3 amino acids: CASSTTTYTQFF. CDR3 in DNA: TGTGCCAGCAGCACAACGACGTATACTCAGTTCTTC.

This clonotype was found a few times. The J gene is TRBJ1-3, the V gene TRBV6-5; unclear D gene. V lost 3 bases to trimming and J lost 3 bases, with 9 bases between them. Germline V CDR1 and CDR2: MNHEY, SVGAGI. The CDR3 contains 14 residues. For the CDR3, the DNA is TGTGCCAGCAGTTATGGGTCGCGTGGAAACACCATATATTTT. Translating gives CASSYGSRGNTIYF.

The chain links TRBV9 to TRBJ2-3; D is perhaps TRBD2 (5 bases). Germline V gene sequence: CDR1 SGDLS, CDR2 YYNGEE. This CDR3 comprises 15 residues. Trimming removed 4 bases from V and 2 bases from J, with 14 bases in between. In DNA form, the CDR3 reads TGTGCCAGCAGCTCCAGCCTGCGGGCCACAGATACGCAGTATTTT. Amino acid sequence: CASSSSLRATDTQYF.

There are a few counts of this clonotype. The rearrangement links TRBV6-2 or TRBV6-3 to TRBJ2-1; D remains unclear. V shed 1 base and J shed 7 bases, with 5 bases lying between them. Germline CDR1 and CDR2: MNHEY and SVGEGT. The CDR3 consists of 12 residues. Here the CDR3 DNA reads TGTGCCAGCAGTTACTACTTAAATGAGCAGTTCTTC. Residues: CASSYYLNEQFF.

This clonotype was picked up a small number of times. J is TRBJ2-7 and V is TRBV6-2 or TRBV6-3, with D perhaps matching TRBD2 (6 bases). CDR1 and CDR2 (germline): MNHEY, SVGEGT. This CDR3 has 16 amino acids. Trimming removed 0 bases at V and 5 bases at J, with 17 bases between. The CDR3 region has the DNA TGTGCCAGCAGTTACTCGATGTCCTCGGGGGTGGACGAGCAGTACTTC. This gives the protein CASSYSMSSGVDEQYF.